Sequencing of this T cell receptor (beta chain) was carried out in a study of cytomegalovirus exposure and HLA in healthy donors. Turning to the study itself: Of more than 350 genotyped donors, about 81% clustered with self-reported Caucasian donors.

This PCR relied on a set of 60 Vbeta primers and 13 Jbeta primers. TCRdb's table, derived via immunoSEQ multiplex PCR, lists solely in-frame clones and lacks some. The profile shows 150,000 to 200,000 clones, roughly 85% of them singletons. CDR3 length: 12 amino acids. Trimming took off 2 bases at V and 5 bases at J, with 7 bases between the two ends. Germline CDR1 is MNHEY and CDR2 is SMNVEV (reference sequence). The TCR originated in a woman between 40 and 55 years old in good health and CMV-seronegative. The rearrangement links TRBV27 to TRBJ2-7, with D possibly being TRBD2 (5 bases). Sequencing was performed on PBMCs. CDR3 coding DNA: TGTGCCAGCAGTTTACCGGGAAACGAGCAGTACTTC. Amino acids: CASSLPGNEQYF.